This is a list of T cell receptor beta chains from one sample in a study of OX40 agonist ivuxolimab in advanced cancers. TCRdb keeps only in-frame clones here, not all; method: immunoSEQ multiplex PCR. The repertoire holds about 82,000 clones, 75% to 90% seen once, with less than 2.5% in the top ten. The specimen was CD4+ or CD8+ T cells sorted from blood, collected in a trial of the OX40 agonist ivuxolimab. All receptors derive from an adult with an advanced solid tumor such as melanoma, head and neck, liver or kidney cancer. Each CDR3 is given with its conserved first and last residue. The order of the fields is V gene, J gene, D gene, clone size, CDR3 protein, CDR3 DNA. D genes are given only for firm matches. The size entry is marked missing in some rows and otherwise reads once, few, many or a size class.

TRBV19	TRBJ1-4	TRBD1	-	CASSLGTGGTNEKLFF	TGTGCCAGTAGTTTGGGGACAGGAGGAACTAATGAAAAACTGTTTTTT
TRBV21-1	TRBJ1-5	-	few	CASSKGSSRGDYQPQHF	TGTGCCAGCAGCAAAGGATCATCGAGGGGTGATTATCAGCCCCAGCATTTT
TRBV13	TRBJ1-1	-	-	CASSLGLRGVEAFF	TGTGCCAGCAGCTTAGGCCTAAGAGGGGTTGAAGCTTTCTTT
TRBV5-1	TRBJ1-6	-	-	CASSLTRDNSPLHF	TGCGCCAGCAGTTTGACGAGGGATAATTCACCCCTCCACTTT
TRBV5-1	TRBJ2-3	-	once	CASSWIGAGIPTDTQYF	TGCGCCAGCAGCTGGATCGGGGCGGGGATACCCACAGATACGCAGTATTTT
TRBV28	TRBJ1-3	-	-	CASSLQGPQNTIYF	TGTGCCAGCAGTTTACAGGGCCCTCAAAACACCATATATTTT
TRBV28	TRBJ2-7	TRBD1	-	CASSHRTGNSYEQYF	TGTGCCAGCAGCCACCGGACAGGGAACTCCTACGAGCAGTACTTC
TRBV30	TRBJ1-4	-	-	CAWSVSGRYEKLFF	TGTGCCTGGAGTGTCTCGGGGCGGTATGAAAAACTGTTTTTT
TRBV5-1	TRBJ1-4	TRBD1	-	CASSLSTHDRGEKLFF	TGCGCCAGCAGCTTGTCGACTCATGACAGGGGGGAAAAACTGTTTTTT
TRBV9	TRBJ2-4	-	-	CASSVEGENTPRYF	TGTGCCAGCAGCGTAGAGGGAGAAAATACCCCTAGGTACTTC
TRBV11-1	TRBJ2-5	-	-	CASSLVPSPETQYF	TGTGCCAGCAGCTTAGTTCCTAGCCCAGAGACCCAGTACTTC
TRBV6-5	TRBJ1-2	TRBD1	-	CASSKTGVSYTF	TGTGCCAGCAGTAAGACAGGGGTGAGCTACACCTTC
TRBV15	TRBJ1-1	TRBD1	once	CATSTRDRAPEAFF	TGTGCCACCAGCACCCGGGACAGGGCTCCTGAAGCTTTCTTT
TRBV11-2	TRBJ2-1	-	-	CASSFRGSGEYNEQFF	TGTGCCAGCAGCTTTAGGGGGAGCGGTGAGTACAATGAGCAGTTCTTC